This T cell receptor (beta chain) was sequenced in a study of human T cells and chemical hapten exposure. Study details: Upper inner arm skin measuring approximately 2 cm by approximately 2 cm received 2% DPC for sensitization.

TCRdb re-called the RACE reads with MiXCR, one entry per CDR3 protein. The sample has about 93,000 distinct CDR3 sequences, around 7.9% seen once. Described time point: pre-sensitization, week 0. Indicated treatment: therapeutic diphenylcyclopropenone sensitization with weekly scalp DPC. This clonotype was counted only a few times. The origin of this receptor is a man between 40 and 49 years old with alopecia areata. Some clones in this sample may be carry-over from other donors' samples. The sequences come from whole blood, collected in connection with sensitization to the hapten diphenylcyclopropenone (DPC).

The CDR3 DNA follows: TGTGCCAGCAGTGAAGTGCATCCCTACAATGAGCAGTTCTTC. Translating it yields CASSEVHPYNEQFF. The genes are TRBV6-1 and TRBJ2-1; no firm D call. This CDR3 is built from 14 residues. Deletions cut 1 base from V and 2 bases from J, with 6 bases between. Germline V gene sequence: CDR1 MNHNS, CDR2 SASEGT.